The sample holds one count of the clone carrying this TCR beta chain. What it binds is not known. Trimming took 0 bases from V and 2 from J; bases not matched to a gene: 2. CDR3 length: 14 amino acids. Germline CDR1 and CDR2: SGHNT and YYREEE (reference sequence). This entry belongs to a study of cytomegalovirus exposure and HLA in healthy donors. Study-level information: In a previous analysis, about 100 million unique TCR beta sequences were found from 150 million to 200 million T cells. Study observations and caveats: The study listed about 150 cytomegalovirus-associated TCR beta chains.

PCR employed 60 Vbeta and 13 Jbeta primers. Profiling relied on immunoSEQ multiplex PCR, and the TCRdb table lists in-frame clones only, not all of them. The repertoire holds roughly 230,000 clones, with around 80% as singletons. The origin of this receptor is a boy aged 5-17 years in good health and CMV-seronegative. The chain uses TRBV5-4 and TRBJ2-7, with 7 bases matching TRBD1. Sequencing was carried out using PBMCs. CDR3 nucleotides: TGTGCCAGCAGCTTGGTCGGGACAGCCTACGAGCAGTACTTC. This encodes CASSLVGTAYEQYF.